The rows below give T cell receptor beta chains drawn from one sample of a study of blood T cell repertoires in COVID-19. The repertoire was sequenced with immunoSEQ multiplex PCR; TCRdb's copy has only in-frame clones and lacks some. Found here are under 400,000 clones, approximately 88% of them singletons; the top ten hold 1.5% to 2%. The material sequenced was peripheral blood. The receptors here all came from a young woman with COVID-19, enrolled during active disease. The CDR3 runs from the conserved cysteine through the conserved F or W. The D gene is left open where the match is weak. The size of a clone is reported for some rows only, either as once, few or many, or as a class for expanded clones.

clone_size: -
j_call: TRBJ2-3
d_call: -
v_call: TRBV10-2
cdr3_nt: TGCGCCAGCAGGACTGCAGATACGCAGTATTTT
cdr3_aa: CASRTADTQYF

clone_size: -
j_call: TRBJ1-5
d_call: TRBD1
v_call: TRBV30
cdr3_nt: TGTGCCTGGAGTGACGGACAGGGATATCAGCCCCAGCATTTT
cdr3_aa: CAWSDGQGYQPQHF

clone_size: few
j_call: TRBJ1-2
d_call: -
v_call: TRBV11-2
cdr3_nt: TGTGCCAGCAGCTTAGAGTCGCAACAGAGATATGGCTACACCTTC
cdr3_aa: CASSLESQQRYGYTF

clone_size: few
j_call: TRBJ1-1
d_call: TRBD1
v_call: TRBV6-2/TRBV6-3
cdr3_nt: TGTGCCAGCAGTTCCCTAGGGGGCTGGACTGAAGCTTTCTTT
cdr3_aa: CASSSLGGWTEAFF

clone_size: -
j_call: TRBJ1-1
d_call: -
v_call: TRBV29-1
cdr3_nt: TGCAGCGTTGCCGGACAGAAACGAGGGACTGAAGCTTTCTTT
cdr3_aa: CSVAGQKRGTEAFF

clone_size: -
j_call: TRBJ1-2
d_call: -
v_call: TRBV14
cdr3_nt: TGTGCCAGCAGTGTGGAGGTGGCCTATGGCTACACCTTC
cdr3_aa: CASSVEVAYGYTF

clone_size: -
j_call: TRBJ2-3
d_call: TRBD2
v_call: TRBV19
cdr3_nt: TGTGCCAGTAGTCCACTAGCGGGGGGCACAGATACGCAGTATTTT
cdr3_aa: CASSPLAGGTDTQYF

clone_size: few
j_call: TRBJ2-1
d_call: -
v_call: TRBV19
cdr3_nt: TGTGCCAGTAGTATAGGGACTCTGAATGAGCAGTTCTTC
cdr3_aa: CASSIGTLNEQFF

clone_size: -
j_call: TRBJ1-6
d_call: -
v_call: TRBV6-5
cdr3_nt: TGTGCCAGCAGTTACTCCAGGACATTTCGTTCACCCCTCCACTTT
cdr3_aa: CASSYSRTFRSPLHF

clone_size: -
j_call: TRBJ1-2
d_call: -
v_call: TRBV7-8
cdr3_nt: TGTGCCAGCAGCCCTAGAGTCTCTGACAGAGCTCATTCCTATGGCTACACCTTC
cdr3_aa: CASSPRVSDRAHSYGYTF

clone_size: -
j_call: TRBJ1-2
d_call: -
v_call: TRBV7-2
cdr3_nt: TGTGCCAGCAGCAACCGGGATACACTTACCTATGGCTACACCTTC
cdr3_aa: CASSNRDTLTYGYTF

clone_size: -
j_call: TRBJ1-3
d_call: -
v_call: TRBV6-5
cdr3_nt: TGTGCCAGCATTCCCCAGCCAGGCTCTGGAAACACCATATATTTT
cdr3_aa: CASIPQPGSGNTIYF

clone_size: -
j_call: TRBJ2-2
d_call: -
v_call: TRBV7-9
cdr3_nt: TGTGCCAGCATTCCCGACAGTTACTATTCCCCCACCGGGGAGCTGTTTTTT
cdr3_aa: CASIPDSYYSPTGELFF

clone_size: -
j_call: TRBJ2-2
d_call: TRBD2
v_call: TRBV6-2/TRBV6-3
cdr3_nt: TGTGCCAGCAGTCCCCTTTTGCGGGGGGGGCCGACCGGGGAGCTGTTTTTT
cdr3_aa: CASSPLLRGGPTGELFF

clone_size: -
j_call: TRBJ2-2
d_call: -
v_call: TRBV7-3
cdr3_nt: TGTGCCAGCAGGGAGGGCCCCGGGGAGCTGTTTTTT
cdr3_aa: CASREGPGELFF

clone_size: -
j_call: TRBJ2-1
d_call: TRBD1
v_call: TRBV11-3
cdr3_nt: TGTGCCAGCAGCTCGGACAGGCCGGGCTCCAATGAGCAGTTCTTC
cdr3_aa: CASSSDRPGSNEQFF

clone_size: -
j_call: TRBJ1-5
d_call: TRBD1
v_call: TRBV19
cdr3_nt: TGTGCCAGTAGTAAGACCGGGGGACAGGGGAATCAGCCCCAGCATTTT
cdr3_aa: CASSKTGGQGNQPQHF

clone_size: -
j_call: TRBJ2-7
d_call: TRBD2
v_call: TRBV6-2/TRBV6-3
cdr3_nt: TGTGCCAGCAGTTTCGGGACTAGCGGGGGTCACATCTACGAGCAGTACTTC
cdr3_aa: CASSFGTSGGHIYEQYF

clone_size: -
j_call: TRBJ1-6
d_call: TRBD1
v_call: TRBV13
cdr3_nt: TGTGCCAGCAGCTTCGGGGACAGTAATTCACCCCTCCACTTT
cdr3_aa: CASSFGDSNSPLHF

clone_size: -
j_call: TRBJ1-3
d_call: -
v_call: TRBV4-1
cdr3_nt: TGCGCCAGCAGCCGGGACACGAGCTCTGGAAACACCATATATTTT
cdr3_aa: CASSRDTSSGNTIYF

clone_size: once
j_call: TRBJ1-2
d_call: -
v_call: TRBV6-5
cdr3_nt: TGTGCCAGCAGCCCGGGGGATAATTCTAACTATGGCTACACCTTC
cdr3_aa: CASSPGDNSNYGYTF

clone_size: -
j_call: TRBJ1-2
d_call: -
v_call: TRBV18
cdr3_nt: TGTGCCAGCTCCGGGACACGAGACTATGGCTACACCTTC
cdr3_aa: CASSGTRDYGYTF

clone_size: -
j_call: TRBJ2-3
d_call: TRBD2
v_call: TRBV2
cdr3_nt: TGTGCCAGCAGTGAATTTGGTAGCGGGCGCACAGATACGCAGTATTTT
cdr3_aa: CASSEFGSGRTDTQYF

clone_size: -
j_call: TRBJ2-2
d_call: -
v_call: TRBV6-5
cdr3_nt: TGTGCCAGCAGGGACCGGACAGAGAACACCGGGGAGCTGTTTTTT
cdr3_aa: CASRDRTENTGELFF

clone_size: -
j_call: TRBJ1-1
d_call: TRBD1
v_call: TRBV30
cdr3_nt: TGTGCCTGGGCGAGACAGGGTGGCACTGAAGCTTTCTTT
cdr3_aa: CAWARQGGTEAFF

clone_size: -
j_call: TRBJ1-3
d_call: -
v_call: TRBV6-2/TRBV6-3
cdr3_nt: TGTGCCAGCAGTCGATGGACGGACTCCTCTGGAAACACCATATATTTT
cdr3_aa: CASSRWTDSSGNTIYF

clone_size: -
j_call: TRBJ1-2
d_call: TRBD1
v_call: TRBV11-3
cdr3_nt: TGTGCCAGCAGCATCGGACAGGCTGGAGATGGCTACACCTTC
cdr3_aa: CASSIGQAGDGYTF

clone_size: -
j_call: TRBJ1-5
d_call: -
v_call: TRBV6-5
cdr3_nt: TGTGCCAGCAGCGGCACAGGTGACCAGCCCCAGCATTTT
cdr3_aa: CASSGTGDQPQHF

clone_size: -
j_call: TRBJ1-1
d_call: TRBD1
v_call: TRBV4-1
cdr3_nt: TGCGCCAGCAGCCAGGTACAGGGGGCCGGCACTGAAGCTTTCTTT
cdr3_aa: CASSQVQGAGTEAFF

clone_size: -
j_call: TRBJ2-5
d_call: TRBD1
v_call: TRBV7-7
cdr3_nt: TGTGCTAGCAGCTATACGGACAGGGCGTCAGAGACCCAGTACTTC
cdr3_aa: CASSYTDRASETQYF

clone_size: -
j_call: TRBJ1-2
d_call: -
v_call: TRBV29-1
cdr3_nt: TGCAGCGTTGACGGGGAAAGTGGCTACACCTTC
cdr3_aa: CSVDGESGYTF